The table lists the clone carrying this TCR beta chain with a few counts. Its target is unknown. Every patient relapsed after autologous stem cell transplantation, and brentuximab vedotin exposure varied. Assay: immunoSEQ multiplex PCR; the TCRdb copy retains only in-frame clones and omits some. This sample yields about 75,000 clones, of which under 95% are seen a single time; 6.5% to 8% belongs to the top ten. The data were obtained in a study of PD-1 blockade in classical Hodgkin lymphoma. Broader study findings: Patients with a complete response exhibited baseline diversity comparable to newly diagnosed patients.

The TCR sequence derives from a human donor with classical Hodgkin lymphoma. The source was peripheral blood mononuclear cells (PBMCs), collected at baseline.

The CDR3 spells CASSLALTGQETQYF. Written as DNA, the CDR3 is TGTGCCAGCAGCTTAGCCCTGACAGGTCAAGAGACCCAGTACTTC. The chain carries TRBV7-8 and TRBJ2-5; a possible D gene is TRBD1 (6 bases). Per germline, CDR1 SGHVS and CDR2 FQNEAQ. This CDR3 is built from 15 residues. V dropped 0 bases and J dropped 2 bases, with 10 bases sitting between them.